One and the same sample provided the 17 T cell receptor beta chains below, sequenced in a study of T cells in Graves' hyperthyroidism and ophthalmopathy (dated by TCRdb to the late 2010s). Library method: multiplex PCR. TCRdb shows the sequencer as Illumina HiSeq 2000. The TCR beta CDR3 regions were amplified from RNA transcripts. A first-round RT-PCR of the TCR CDR3 used the HTBI primer set with the Qiagen OneStep RT-PCR kit. TCRdb passed the public sequencing reads through fastp at Q25 and MiXCR, retaining productive beta sequences. All rows with the same CDR3 protein become a single entry with the most common DNA and genes. The sample table lists hundreds of thousands of distinct CDR3 sequences, around 46% of them with a count of one. Of the sample, approximately 8.2% is held by the ten largest clones. The material sequenced was peripheral blood or thyroid tissue (not recorded which). The receptors here all came from a woman under 30 with Graves' hyperthyroidism. Donor details come from another sample of the same person, matched by shared clones.

The chain recombines TRBV19 with TRBJ2-6, with unresolved D. Trimming pared 11 bases from V and 0 bases from J, leaving 14 bases between. CDR1 and CDR2 from the germline V gene are LNHDA and SQIVND (reference sequence). This CDR3 is 15 amino acids long. The CDR3 sequence is CASAGGSSGANVLTF. For the CDR3, the DNA is TGTGCCTCGGCAGGCGGAAGCTCTGGGGCCAACGTCCTGACTTTC.

The chain carries TRBV20-1 and TRBJ2-7, with TRBD2 as a possible D gene (6 bases). The CDR3 sequence is 16 residues long. The V gene's germline CDR1 is DFQATT and CDR2 SNEGSKA (reference sequence). V dropped 1 base and J dropped 4 bases, with 20 bases sitting between them. This CDR3 reads CSARGDSGPRRYEQYF. The DNA of the CDR3 is TGCAGTGCTAGAGGCGATAGCGGTCCCCGGCGTTACGAGCAGTACTTC.

This clonotype was picked up many times. This rearrangement joins TRBV13 to TRBJ2-5; D might be TRBD2 (6 bases). V was cut by 1 base and J by 3 bases, with 9 bases left in between. Germline V gene data show CDR1 as PRHDT and CDR2 as FYEKMQ (reference sequence). This CDR3 is 14 amino acids long. The CDR3, as DNA: TGTGCCAGCAGCTTAGCGGGAGCCGAAGAGACCCAGTACTTC. Amino acids: CASSLAGAEETQYF. Looking up the rest from reference TRBV13 and TRBJ2-5 gives the full variable domain: AAGVIQSPRHLIKEKRETATLKCYPIPRHDTVYWYQQGPGQDPQFLISFYEKMQSDKGSIPDRFSAQQFSDYHSELNMSSLELGDSALYFCASSLAGAEETQYFGPGTRLLVL.

The J gene is TRBJ1-2, the V gene TRBV2; D is unclear. CDR3 length equals 11 residues. Trimming stripped 3 bases from V and 14 bases from J, with 13 bases between. The V gene's germline CDR1 is SNHLY and CDR2 FYNNEI. CDR3 in DNA: TGTGCCAGCAGTGATGGGCAGCGACTTACCTTC. It is translated as CASSDGQRLTF.

This chain uses TRBV4-3 with TRBJ2-5; 10 bases are shared with TRBD2. V lost 0 bases and J lost 4; bases outside the gene matches: 11. The CDR3 contains 18 residues. Germline CDR1 LGHNA, CDR2 YSLEER. Here the CDR3 reads CASSQEASGSLEGETQYF. The DNA for the CDR3 is TGCGCCAGCAGCCAAGAGGCTAGCGGGAGCCTCGAGGGAGAGACCCAGTACTTC.

This clonotype was found a few times. A junction boundary mismatches the germline segment, possibly from a read error. The gene calls are TRBV7-9 and TRBJ1-2; 10 bases match TRBD1. Germline assignment: CDR1 SEHNR and CDR2 FQNEAQ (reference sequence). This CDR3 comprises 13 residues. The CDR3 loop reads CASRRQGAHGYTF. CDR3 DNA sequence: TGCGCCAGCAGAAGACAGGGGGCTCATGGCTACACCTTC.

The chain uses TRBV7-2 and TRBJ1-4; D may be TRBD1 (6 bases). There are 15 residues in the CDR3. The V end lost 2 bases, the J end lost 2 bases, and 9 bases lay between the germline ends. The V gene's germline CDR1 is SGHTA and CDR2 FQGNSA. The CDR3 sequence: CASSLWTVTNEKLFF. In DNA, the CDR3 is TGTGCCAGCAGCTTATGGACAGTCACTAATGAAAAACTGTTTTTT.

In the case of this clonotype: The final CDR3 position lacks the conserved phenylalanine or tryptophan, pointing to a likely read error. The J gene is TRBJ2-7, the V gene TRBV7-2, with D perhaps matching TRBD2 (5 bases). Trimming removed 6 bases at V and 3 bases at J, with 18 bases between. Per the germline V gene, CDR1 is SGHTA and CDR2 is FQGNSA. The CDR3 consists of 15 residues. The DNA for the CDR3 is TGTGCCAGCAGACCTCCGGCAGCGGCCCACTACGAGCAGTACTCC. It specifies CASRPPAAAHYEQYS.

This clonotype was observed at least ten times. The chain combines TRBV15 with TRBJ1-1, with TRBD1 as a possible D gene (5 bases). The CDR3 has 15 amino acids. V lost 0 bases to trimming and J lost 4 bases, with 12 bases between them. Germline V gene lookup returns CDR1 LNHNV and CDR2 YYDKDF (reference sequence). Here the CDR3 DNA reads TGTGCCACCAGCAGAGATCTAAGCGGGGGCACTGAAGCTTTCTTT. Amino acids: CATSRDLSGGTEAFF.

Turning to this clonotype: Mismatch with germline at one junction end may stem from a read error. The rearrangement uses TRBV2 and TRBJ1-1, with D perhaps TRBD1 (6 bases). The germline V gene has CDR1 SNHLY and CDR2 FYNNEI. The CDR3 is 15 residues long. The CDR3 sequence is CASSEHGGENAEAFF. The CDR3 DNA is TGTGCCAGCAGTGAACATGGGGGCGAGAACGCTGAAGCTTTCTTT.

This rearrangement joins TRBV2 to TRBJ1-5, with 9 bases that match TRBD1. V dropped 6 bases and J dropped 5; count of bases not matched to a gene: 5. Germline-derived CDR1 and CDR2 are SNHLY and FYNNEI. The CDR3 has 14 amino acids. CDR3 in amino acids: CASRGQGRDQPQHF. In nucleotides, the CDR3 is TGTGCCAGCAGGGGACAGGGTCGGGATCAGCCCCAGCATTTT.

This clonotype was detected only a few times. The rearrangement links TRBV7-9 to TRBJ1-5; D uncertain. Trimming stripped 6 bases from V and 5 bases from J, with 11 bases between. The V gene's germline CDR1 is SEHNR and CDR2 FQNEAQ (reference sequence). The CDR3 covers 13 residues. CDR3 loop: CASRRQLHQPQHF. CDR3 nucleotide sequence: TGTGCCAGCAGAAGACAACTTCATCAGCCCCAGCATTTT.

CDR3 sequence (DNA): TGCAGCGTTGAAGTGGCTGGGGAGAGGCTGCTCGAGCAGTACTTC. Encoded protein: CSVEVAGERLLEQYF. The V call is TRBV29-1, the J call TRBJ2-7; perhaps TRBD2 as D (5 bases). Trimming shortened V by 1 base and J by 6 bases, and 19 bases separated the two germline ends. The CDR3 consists of 15 residues. In germline, CDR1 is SQVTM, CDR2 ANQGSEA.

The rearrangement uses TRBV7-2 and TRBJ2-5, with TRBD1 as a possible D gene (6 bases). Trimming took 5 bases from V and 4 from J, leaving 17 bases between them. This CDR3 region has 15 residues. The germline gives CDR1 SGHTA, CDR2 FQGNSA. The CDR3 protein is CASSPITGIGETQYF. The CDR3, as DNA: TGTGCCAGCAGCCCGATAACAGGGATAGGAGAGACCCAGTACTTC.

This clonotype appeared a few times. V is TRBV5-1 and J is TRBJ1-1, with D possibly being TRBD1 (6 bases). The germline V and J ends were trimmed by 2 bases and 0 bases, with 11 bases remaining between them. The V gene's germline CDR1 is SGHRS and CDR2 YFSETQ. This CDR3 spans 15 amino acids. CDR3 in amino acids: CASSFMQGMNTEAFF. The CDR3 coding sequence is TGCGCCAGCAGCTTTATGCAGGGGATGAACACTGAAGCTTTCTTT.

A few counts support this clonotype. The chain has TRBV7-8 and TRBJ2-7, with TRBD2 matching 8 bases. V trimming: 4 bases; J trimming: 8 bases; junction bases outside the gene matches: 10. This CDR3 is 14 amino acids long. Germline V gives CDR1 SGHVS, CDR2 FQNEAQ. The CDR3 bases are TGTGCCAGCAGCTCCTTTAGATTAGCGGGAAAGCAGTACTTC. Its protein is CASSSFRLAGKQYF.

The table lists this clonotype with many counts. V gene TRBV10-3 combines with J gene TRBJ1-1; no definite D call. The CDR3 covers 12 residues. V shed 8 bases and J shed 0 bases, with 7 bases lying between them. Germline-derived CDR1 and CDR2 are ENHRY and SYGVKD. The CDR3 DNA reads as TGTGCCATCGGTACTCTGAACACTGAAGCTTTCTTT. It codes for CAIGTLNTEAFF.